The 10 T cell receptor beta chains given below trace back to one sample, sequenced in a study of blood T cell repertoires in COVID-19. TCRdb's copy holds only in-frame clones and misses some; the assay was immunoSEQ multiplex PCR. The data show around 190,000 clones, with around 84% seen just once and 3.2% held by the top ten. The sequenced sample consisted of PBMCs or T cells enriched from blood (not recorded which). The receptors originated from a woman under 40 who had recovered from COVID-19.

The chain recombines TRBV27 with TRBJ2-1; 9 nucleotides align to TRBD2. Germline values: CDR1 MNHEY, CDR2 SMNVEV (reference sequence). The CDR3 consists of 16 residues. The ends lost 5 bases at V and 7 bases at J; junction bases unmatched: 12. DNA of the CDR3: TGTGCCAGCAGTGCTCGGAGAGTGCTAGCGGGAAATGAGCAGTTCTTC. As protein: CASSARRVLAGNEQFF.

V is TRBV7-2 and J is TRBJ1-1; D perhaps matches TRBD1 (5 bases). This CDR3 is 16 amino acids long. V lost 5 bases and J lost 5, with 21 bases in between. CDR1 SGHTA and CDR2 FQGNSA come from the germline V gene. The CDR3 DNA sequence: TGTGCCAGCAGCCCAGCCCCCCAGGGAAGAAGGACTGAAGCTTTCTTT. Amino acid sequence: CASSPAPQGRRTEAFF.

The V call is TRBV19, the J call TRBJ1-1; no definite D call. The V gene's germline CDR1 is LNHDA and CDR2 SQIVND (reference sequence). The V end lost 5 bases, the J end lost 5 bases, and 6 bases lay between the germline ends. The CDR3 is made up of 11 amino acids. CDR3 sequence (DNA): TGTGCCAGTAGTCGGGAGACTGAAGCTTTCTTT. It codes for CASSRETEAFF.

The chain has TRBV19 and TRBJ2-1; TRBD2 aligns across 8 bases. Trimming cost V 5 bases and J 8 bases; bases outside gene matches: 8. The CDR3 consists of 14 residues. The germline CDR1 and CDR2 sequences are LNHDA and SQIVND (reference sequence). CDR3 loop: CASSEAGAVDEQFF. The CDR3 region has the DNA TGTGCCAGTAGTGAAGCGGGAGCTGTAGATGAGCAGTTCTTC.

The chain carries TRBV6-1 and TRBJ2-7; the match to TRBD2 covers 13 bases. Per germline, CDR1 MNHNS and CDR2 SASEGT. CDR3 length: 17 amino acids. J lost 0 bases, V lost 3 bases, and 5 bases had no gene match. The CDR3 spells CASSEPGLAGTSYEQYF. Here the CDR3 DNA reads TGTGCCAGCAGTGAGCCGGGACTAGCGGGAACCTCCTACGAGCAGTACTTC.

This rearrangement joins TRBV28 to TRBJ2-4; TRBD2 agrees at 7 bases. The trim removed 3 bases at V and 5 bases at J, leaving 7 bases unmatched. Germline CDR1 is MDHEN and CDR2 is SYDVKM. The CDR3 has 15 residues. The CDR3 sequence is CASSLGGSWENIQYF. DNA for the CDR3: TGTGCCAGCAGTTTGGGAGGGAGTTGGGAAAACATTCAGTACTTC.

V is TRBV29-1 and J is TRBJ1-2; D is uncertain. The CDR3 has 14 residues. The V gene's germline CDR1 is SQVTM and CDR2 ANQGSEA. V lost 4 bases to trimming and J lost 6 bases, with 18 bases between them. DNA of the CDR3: TGCAGCGTTGGGGCACGTAGGTACTGGGATGGCTACACCTTC. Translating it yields CSVGARRYWDGYTF.

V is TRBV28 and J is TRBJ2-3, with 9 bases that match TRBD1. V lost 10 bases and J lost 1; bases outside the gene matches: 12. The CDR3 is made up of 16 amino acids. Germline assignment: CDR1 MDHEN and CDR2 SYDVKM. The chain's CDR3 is CAIKTNRDRGTDTQYF. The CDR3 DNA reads TGTGCCATCAAAACAAACCGGGACAGGGGCACAGATACGCAGTATTTT. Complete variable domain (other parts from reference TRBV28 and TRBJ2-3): DVKVTQSSRYLVKRTGEKVFLECVQDMDHENMFWYRQDPGLGLRLIYFSYDVKMKEKGDIPEGYSVSREKKERFSLILESASTNQTSMYLCAIKTNRDRGTDTQYFGPGTRLTVL.

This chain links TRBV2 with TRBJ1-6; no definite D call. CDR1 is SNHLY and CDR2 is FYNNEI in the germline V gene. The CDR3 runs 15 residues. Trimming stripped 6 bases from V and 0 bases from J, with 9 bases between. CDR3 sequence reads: CASSPPGSYNSPLHF. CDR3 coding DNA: TGTGCCAGCAGCCCCCCGGGCTCCTATAATTCACCCCTCCACTTT.

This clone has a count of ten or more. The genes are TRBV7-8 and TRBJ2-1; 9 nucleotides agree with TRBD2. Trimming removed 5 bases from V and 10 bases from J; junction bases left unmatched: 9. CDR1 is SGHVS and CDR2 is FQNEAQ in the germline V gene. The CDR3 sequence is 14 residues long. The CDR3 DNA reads TGTGCCAGCAGCGGAGGACTAGCGCCTCTGGAGCAGTTCTTC. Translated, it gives CASSGGLAPLEQFF.